A single sample gave rise to the 15 T cell receptor beta chains below, sequenced in a study of T cell responses to AZD1222 COVID-19 vaccine. This table comes from immunoSEQ multiplex PCR, and its TCRdb copy is limited to in-frame clones, with some not included. The sample records around 260,000 clones, approximately 95% being singletons. Source: peripheral blood, taken on day 0 of AZD1222 vaccination. All receptors derive from an adult in good health.

The chain recombines TRBV19 with TRBJ2-2; D unresolved. Trimming removed 0 bases at V and 8 bases at J, with 10 bases between. The V gene's germline CDR1 is LNHDA and CDR2 SQIVND (reference sequence). The CDR3 has 14 residues. CDR3 sequence reads: CASSIDSRIGELFF. CDR3 nucleotides: TGTGCCAGTAGTATAGATTCAAGGATAGGGGAGCTGTTTTTT.

CDR3 coding DNA: TGTGCCAGCACCGGCAGGGGAGAGACCCAGTACTTC. Translated, it gives CASTGRGETQYF. The genes are TRBV27 and TRBJ2-5, with a weak D call TRBD1 (6 bases). Germline assignment: CDR1 MNHEY and CDR2 SMNVEV (reference sequence). V shed 7 bases and J shed 4 bases, with 10 bases lying between them. This CDR3 region has 12 residues.

This clone has a single count. The chain's CDR3 is CASTPPGVNTEAFF. In nucleotides, the CDR3 is TGTGCCAGCACCCCCCCAGGGGTGAACACTGAAGCTTTCTTT. This rearrangement joins TRBV6-5 to TRBJ1-1, with a weak D call TRBD1 (6 bases). Trimming left V 7 bases short and J 0 bases short, with 12 bases between. CDR3 size: 14 residues. Looked up from germline, CDR1 is MNHEY and CDR2 is SVGAGI.

The chain joins TRBV18 to TRBJ2-7; 8 bases agree with TRBD1. Germline lookup yields CDR1 KGHSH and CDR2 LQKENI. J lost 2 bases, V lost 6 bases, and 6 bases had no gene match. CDR3 length: 14 residues. The CDR3 region has the DNA TGTGCCAGCTCCCAGGGGGCAAGCACCTACGAGCAGTACTTC. Its translation: CASSQGASTYEQYF.

A remark on this clone: The sample holds other DNA sequences that translate to the same CDR3. V usage is TRBV7-9 and J usage is TRBJ1-4; 7 bases map to TRBD1. Looked up from germline, CDR1 is SEHNR and CDR2 is FQNEAQ (reference sequence). The ends lost 6 bases at V and 8 bases at J; junction bases unmatched: 12. This CDR3 region has 15 residues. CDR3 in DNA: TGTGCCAGCAGTTTTAGCGGAGGGGGCGACGAAAAACTGTTTTTT. Its protein is CASSFSGGGDEKLFF.

The rearrangement uses TRBV5-1 and TRBJ1-2; 10 bases align to TRBD1. Trimming at V came to 4 bases and at J to 3 bases, leaving 6 bases not matched to a gene. The CDR3 has 15 residues. Germline CDR1 and CDR2: SGHRS and YFSETQ. In nucleotides, the CDR3 is TGCGCCAGCAGCCGACAGGGGGCGCGCGACTATGGCTACACCTTC. This translates into CASSRQGARDYGYTF.

The V and J genes are TRBV2 and TRBJ2-5; 11 bases match TRBD2. CDR3 size: 14 residues. Germline CDR1 reads SNHLY; CDR2 reads FYNNEI. J gave up 5 bases and V 5 bases, and 4 bases lay outside the gene matches. As DNA, the CDR3 is TGTGCCAGCAGTCTAGCGGGGGGCCTTGAGACCCAGTACTTC. Translated: CASSLAGGLETQYF.

V usage is TRBV7-3 and J usage is TRBJ1-1; D is undetermined. CDR3 length: 14 amino acids. Trimming left V 5 bases short and J 4 bases short, with 14 bases between. The germline V gene encodes CDR1 SGHTA and CDR2 FQGTGA. This CDR3 reads CASSPRTRGTEAFF. The CDR3 DNA reads TGTGCCAGCAGCCCCCGAACACGAGGCACTGAAGCTTTCTTT.

The chain carries TRBV6-5 and TRBJ2-3; 9 bases map to TRBD1. With 2 bases clipped from V and 3 bases from J, the junction kept 0 bases outside the gene matches. The germline CDR1 and CDR2 sequences are MNHEY and SVGAGI. The CDR3 extends over 14 amino acids. CDR3 sequence (DNA): TGTGCCAGCAGTTACGACAGGGGGACAGATACGCAGTATTTT. This codes for CASSYDRGTDTQYF.

This clone has only one observation. This chain uses TRBV7-8 with TRBJ1-5, with no clear D. CDR1 is SGHVS and CDR2 is FQNEAQ in the germline V gene. This CDR3 is 14 amino acids long. Trimming removed 5 bases from V and 6 bases from J, with 14 bases in between. As DNA, the CDR3 is TGTGCCAGCAGCCCCCCCTCCGCTGTTCAGCCCCAGCATTTT. Amino acid sequence: CASSPPSAVQPQHF.

This chain connects TRBV5-8 to TRBJ1-5; D perhaps matches TRBD1 (5 bases). The CDR3 has 16 amino acids. In germline, CDR1 is SGHTS, CDR2 YDEGEE. Trimming removed 4 bases from V and 0 bases from J, with 14 bases in between. For the CDR3, the DNA is TGTGCCAGCAGCCCGAGGACATTTTATAGCAATCAGCCCCAGCATTTT. Protein sequence: CASSPRTFYSNQPQHF.

The chain carries TRBV4-1 and TRBJ2-6; D could derive from TRBD1 or TRBD2 (7 bases each). This CDR3 has 17 residues. Germline assignment: CDR1 MGHRA and CDR2 YSYEKL. V was pared by 0 bases and J by 4 bases, with 13 bases between. DNA for the CDR3: TGCGCCAGCAGCCAAGATCAGGGGGGGGTCGGGGCCAACGTCCTGACTTTC. It yields the protein CASSQDQGGVGANVLTF.

In DNA form, the CDR3 reads TGTGCCAGCAGCCAAGCGGCAGGGTCCTACGAGCAGTACTTC. Translation: CASSQAAGSYEQYF. This rearrangement joins TRBV4-2 to TRBJ2-7; D may be TRBD1 (5 bases). The CDR3 totals 14 residues. Trimming removed 1 base at V and 1 base at J, with 8 bases between. Germline CDR1 reads LGHNA; CDR2 reads YNFKEQ.

This chain joins TRBV2 and TRBJ2-1; D gene uncertain. The CDR3 sequence is 13 residues long. Germline V gene lookup returns CDR1 SNHLY and CDR2 FYNNEI. V lost 7 bases and J 4 bases, leaving 11 bases between the germline ends. CDR3 DNA: TGTGCCAGCATGGTAACGAATTACAATGAGCAGTTCTTC. It specifies CASMVTNYNEQFF.

In its sample, this clone was seen once. The chain has TRBV5-4 and TRBJ1-6; D is unresolved. Trimming removed 0 bases at V and 7 bases at J, with 2 bases between. The CDR3 extends over 12 amino acids. CDR1 is SGHNT, CDR2 YYREEE, per germline (reference sequence). CDR3 protein: CASSLENSPLHF. The DNA of the CDR3 is TGTGCCAGCAGCTTGGAGAATTCACCCCTCCACTTT.